The 21 T cell receptor beta chains presented below share a single source sample, sequenced in a study of T cells after posttransplantation cyclophosphamide. Assay used: immunoSEQ multiplex PCR; TCRdb lists only in-frame clones, some missing. The sample shows about 11,000 clones, approximately 86% of them seen only once. Busulfan-fludarabine conditioning, marrow transplant, and cyclophosphamide on days +3 and +4 were administered. The sample consisted of PBMCs, taken more than 1,700 days after allogeneic stem cell transplant with posttransplant cyclophosphamide. These receptors were collected from a female patient in her forties or fifties who received an allogeneic stem cell transplant from a related donor, was CMV-positive, and had no GVHD. Some of these T cells may belong to the graft donor.

This sequence joins TRBV29-1 and TRBJ2-1; 8 bases match TRBD2. Losses at the gene ends were 2 bases for V and 7 bases for J; bases not matched to a gene: 7. Per the germline V gene, CDR1 is SQVTM and CDR2 is ANQGSEA. The CDR3 is 14 residues long. CDR3 sequence reads: CSVESGRGVNEQFF. The CDR3 DNA reads TGCAGCGTTGAAAGCGGGAGAGGAGTAAATGAGCAGTTCTTC.

The chain links TRBV2 to TRBJ1-1; 7 bases line up with TRBD1. Losses at the gene ends were 9 bases for V and 10 bases for J; bases not matched to a gene: 14. The CDR3 is 13 residues long. CDR1 and CDR2 (germline): SNHLY, FYNNEI. CDR3 coding DNA: TGTGCCAGACAGGGGACAGCCGACCGAGTAGCTTTCTTT. Protein sequence: CARQGTADRVAFF.

The rearrangement links TRBV29-1 to TRBJ2-7; 10 nucleotides line up with TRBD1. Losses at the gene ends were 7 bases for V and 2 bases for J; bases not matched to a gene: 2. This CDR3 comprises 12 residues. Germline values: CDR1 SQVTM, CDR2 ANQGSEA. The CDR3 DNA follows: TGCAGCGGACAGGGGGCTACCTACGAGCAGTACTTC. Translated, it gives CSGQGATYEQYF.

The gene calls are TRBV15 and TRBJ2-2; possible D gene TRBD2, 7 bases. This CDR3 comprises 14 residues. The V and J ends lost 7 bases and 5 bases respectively, with 14 bases between them. The germline V gene encodes CDR1 LNHNV and CDR2 YYDKDF (reference sequence). CDR3: CATIPGGRTGELFF. The CDR3 DNA is TGTGCCACCATCCCCGGGGGGCGTACCGGGGAGCTGTTTTTT.

V is TRBV6-1 and J is TRBJ2-7, with D possibly matching TRBD2 (5 bases). The V gene's germline CDR1 is MNHNS and CDR2 SASEGT. The V gene lost 9 bases and the J gene lost 7 bases, with 16 bases spanning the gap. The CDR3 consists of 12 residues. The CDR3 sequence: CASLDLTGEQYF. DNA for the CDR3: TGTGCCAGTTTGGACCTTACGGGGGAGCAGTACTTC.

This clone has only a few counts. As DNA, the CDR3 is TGCGCCAGCAGCTTGGAGACTCCAAACTATGGCTACACCTTC. Its protein is CASSLETPNYGYTF. The rearrangement uses TRBV5-1 and TRBJ1-2; D remains ambiguous. There are 14 residues in the CDR3. From germline, CDR1 is SGHRS and CDR2 YFSETQ. Trimming took 0 bases from V and 2 from J, leaving 8 bases between them.

The V gene is TRBV13, the J gene TRBJ2-3, with 10 bases matching TRBD2. CDR3 size: 15 residues. Trimming took 3 bases from V and 13 from J; bases not matched to a gene: 13. Germline CDR1 is PRHDT and CDR2 is FYEKMQ (reference sequence). The chain's CDR3 is CASSFAASGSERKYF. Here the CDR3 DNA reads TGTGCCAGCAGCTTTGCGGCTAGCGGGAGTGAGCGCAAGTATTTT.

The gene calls are TRBV5-6 and TRBJ1-2; D is ambiguous. Germline V CDR1 and CDR2: SGHDT, YYEEEE. V was shortened by 3 bases and J by 4 bases, with 7 bases between the two germline ends. The CDR3 contains 12 residues. CDR3 coding DNA: TGTGCCAGCAGCTATGCGGTCTATGGCTACACCTTC. It encodes CASSYAVYGYTF.

The chain couples TRBV13 to TRBJ2-7; tentatively, D is TRBD1 (5 bases). Trimming cost V 5 bases and J 3 bases, with 11 bases left between them. Germline CDR1 PRHDT, CDR2 FYEKMQ (reference sequence). The CDR3 extends over 13 amino acids. This CDR3 is CASSPKGYYEQYF. The CDR3 DNA follows: TGTGCCAGCAGCCCCAAGGGGTACTACGAGCAGTACTTC. Full variable domain (missing parts from reference TRBV13 and TRBJ2-7): AAGVIQSPRHLIKEKRETATLKCYPIPRHDTVYWYQQGPGQDPQFLISFYEKMQSDKGSIPDRFSAQQFSDYHSELNMSSLELGDSALYFCASSPKGYYEQYFGPGTRLTVT.

This clone occurred a few times. The genes are TRBV9 and TRBJ1-5; D not certain. This CDR3 is 13 amino acids long. V dropped 2 bases and J dropped 1 base, with 4 bases sitting between them. The V gene's germline CDR1 is SGDLS and CDR2 YYNGEE. CDR3 region: CASSVLSNQPQHF. The CDR3 coding sequence is TGTGCCAGCAGCGTTCTCAGCAATCAGCCCCAGCATTTT.

The chain employs TRBV19 and TRBJ2-2; D possibly corresponds to TRBD1 (5 bases). With 3 bases removed from V and 5 bases from J, the gap between germline ends came to 10 bases. CDR3 length equals 14 residues. In germline, CDR1 is LNHDA, CDR2 SQIVND (reference sequence). The CDR3 region is CASSMGLGTGELFF. In DNA, the CDR3 is TGTGCCAGTAGTATGGGGCTCGGTACCGGGGAGCTGTTTTTT.

This sequence joins TRBV6-1 and TRBJ2-1; 9 positions agree with TRBD1. Germline CDR1 reads MNHNS; CDR2 reads SASEGT. The CDR3 sequence is 14 residues long. V gave up 6 bases and J gave up 6 bases; unmatched junction bases: 6. The CDR3 DNA reads as TGTGCCAGCAGACCGGGACAGGGATTCAATGAGCAGTTCTTC. Translated: CASRPGQGFNEQFF.

This rearrangement joins TRBV16 to TRBJ1-1, with TRBD1 as a possible D gene (6 bases). CDR1 is KGHSY and CDR2 is FQNENV in the germline V gene. The CDR3 has 18 residues. Trimming shortened V by 3 bases and J by 3 bases, and 23 bases separated the two germline ends. The CDR3: CASSQSRGWGSVYTEAFF. The CDR3 nucleotides are TGTGCCAGCAGCCAGAGCAGGGGATGGGGAAGTGTGTACACTGAAGCTTTCTTT.

This chain uses TRBV7-9 with TRBJ1-4, with D maybe TRBD1 (6 bases). CDR3 length: 14 residues. Germline values: CDR1 SEHNR, CDR2 FQNEAQ (reference sequence). V lost 5 bases, J lost 11 bases, and 18 bases lay in between. The CDR3 here is CASSPLGGLVKLFF. CDR3 nucleotide sequence: TGTGCCAGCAGCCCCTTGGGGGGGCTGGTCAAACTGTTTTTT.

This clone was observed a single time. The chain uses TRBV2 and TRBJ1-2; the match to TRBD1 covers 7 bases. Looked up from germline, CDR1 is SNHLY and CDR2 is FYNNEI. V trimming: 6 bases; J trimming: 1 base; junction bases outside the gene matches: 2. The CDR3 is 13 residues long. CDR3 sequence reads: CASRRDSNYGYTF. Here the CDR3 DNA reads TGTGCCAGCAGGCGGGACAGTAACTATGGCTACACCTTC.

The chain couples TRBV27 to TRBJ2-7; 7 positions match TRBD1. The CDR3 spans 12 residues. The V segment lost 10 bases and the J segment 3 bases; nucleotides outside the gene matches: 6. Germline CDR1 reads MNHEY; CDR2 reads SMNVEV (reference sequence). CDR3 loop: CAIGTDNYEQYF. As DNA, the CDR3 is TGTGCCATCGGGACAGATAACTACGAGCAGTACTTC.

The rearrangement links TRBV5-4 to TRBJ2-5, with D maybe TRBD1 (6 bases). Germline V gene lookup returns CDR1 SGHNT and CDR2 YYREEE (reference sequence). V lost 7 bases and J lost 5, with 15 bases in between. CDR3 length: 13 residues. The CDR3 reads CASSLGHSETQYF. The DNA of the CDR3 is TGTGCCAGCTCGCTGGGACATTCGGAGACCCAGTACTTC. The whole variable domain, remainder taken from reference TRBV5-4 and TRBJ2-5, is ETGVTQSPTHLIKTRGQQVTLRCSSQSGHNTVSWYQQALGQGPQFIFQYYREEENGRGNFPPRFSGLQFPNYSSELNVNALELDDSALYLCASSLGHSETQYFGPGTRLLVL.

The chain uses TRBV7-8 and TRBJ2-7; 15 bases match TRBD2. V lost 11 bases and J lost 2; bases outside the gene matches: 10. The length of the CDR3 is 16 residues. Looked up from germline, CDR1 is SGHVS and CDR2 is FQNEAQ. The DNA of the CDR3 is TGTGCCCTAGGACTAGCGGGAGGGGGGGCCCCCTACGAGCAGTACTTC. Residues: CALGLAGGGAPYEQYF.

This chain connects TRBV29-1 to TRBJ1-2, with 7 positions matching TRBD1. CDR1 is SQVTM, CDR2 ANQGSEA, per germline. V trimming: 3 bases; J trimming: 4 bases; junction bases outside the gene matches: 8. CDR3 length: 14 residues. CDR3 sequence: CSVDSGTDSYGYTF. The CDR3 region has the DNA TGCAGCGTTGATTCCGGGACAGACTCCTATGGCTACACCTTC.

CDR3 residues: CASSDVVLYEQYF. The CDR3 bases are TGTGCCAGCAGTGATGTGGTACTCTACGAGCAGTACTTC. This chain links TRBV7-2 with TRBJ2-7; no clear D gene. Trimming pared 6 bases from V and 3 bases from J, leaving 12 bases between. The length of the CDR3 is 13 residues. The V gene's germline CDR1 is SGHTA and CDR2 FQGNSA.

V usage is TRBV5-1 and J usage is TRBJ2-3; tentative D call: TRBD2 (5 bases). Trimming stripped 0 bases from V and 2 bases from J, with 16 bases between. The germline gives CDR1 SGHRS, CDR2 YFSETQ. This CDR3 has 17 amino acids. The CDR3 nucleotides are TGCGCCAGCAGCTTGGTCCCCACGGGATGGTCCACAGATACGCAGTATTTT. Amino acid sequence: CASSLVPTGWSTDTQYF.